This entry describes one TCR beta chain. This clonotype occurred once. It has no known antigen specificity. One base away there is no much larger clone; base qualities are not given. The data derive from a study of blood T cells in healthy people across ages (dated by TCRdb to about 2015). Background on the whole study: In model experiments, roughly one uniquely barcoded TCR beta cDNA molecule per two T cells was captured by template switching. Using deep sequencing normalized with unique cDNA molecular identifiers, the study measured how TCR beta repertoire diversity changes with age. The study analyzed two additional independent replicas of 1 million unique cDNA reads from the same blood draw for two donors, one aged 18 to 29 and one aged 80 or older. To avoid experimental bias, donors of different ages were spread randomly across the sequencing lanes. The donors were divided into four age groups: young (average approximately 15 years), middle-aged (approximately 39), aged (approximately 62) and long-lived (roughly 88).

Donors were a few dozen systemically healthy Caucasian individuals from Russia aged roughly 6 to 90 years. Each donor gave about 11 milliliters of peripheral blood, drawn into EDTA-treated Vacutainer tubes. PBMCs were isolated by Ficoll-Paque density-gradient centrifugation, with at least 6 million obtained per sample. Total RNA, at least 5 micrograms per sample, was extracted from PBMCs with Trizol reagent. For every donor, an aliquot of PBMCs went through flow cytometry to measure the percentages of naive CD45RAhigh/CD27high T cells. Between the V and J ends, shortened by 5 bases and 6 bases respectively, the junction contains 11 bases. The germline V gene (reference sequence) supplies CDR1 MNHEY and CDR2 SMNVEV. CDR3 length: 13 amino acids, cysteine to phenylalanine. The only DNA kept is the CDR3, 39 bases in frame from the first base. The library relied on 5' RACE. Reads for this sample came from an Illumina HiSeq 2500. A second PCR of roughly 6 to 12 cycles was run with a J-beta primer mix and a sample-barcoded 5' primer. A template-switch 5' adaptor carrying 12 random nucleotides introduced a unique molecular identifier onto each TCR beta cDNA molecule. Each sample yielded at least 2.5 million CDR3-containing paired-end reads. All of the RNA was converted into first-strand cDNA using the Mint cDNA synthesis kit, with a TRBC-specific oligonucleotide serving as the primer. Following uracil-DNA glycosylase treatment, all cDNA underwent a first 18-cycle PCR with the universal primers M1SS and BC2_uni_R. Regarding the original processing steps: Each sample was normalized by randomly selecting 1 million high-quality reads, each carrying a distinct molecular identifier. Reads sharing molecular identifiers were discarded rather than binned into consensus sequences. CDR3 identification, clonotype clustering and error correction used MiTCR with a Q25 quality threshold and the strictest error-elimination algorithm. A nonparametric unseen species model using Euler transformation provided a lower-bound estimate of total TCR beta diversity. TCRdb redid the processing of the public reads, applying fastp at Q25 and MiXCR, and retained in-frame beta chains. Every CDR3 protein is listed once, alongside the most common genes and DNA of its rows. TCRdb, not the original authors, processed these V and J calls. The sample data list 1.5 million to 1.8 million distinct CDR3 sequences, and about 45% of these were observed just once. Under 5% of the sample comes from the top ten.

Study-level results and caveats: As age increased, observed TCR beta diversity per million T cells dropped in a roughly linear way, and a significant reduction was already evident by age 40. Estimates of total diversity based on one million sequenced T cells were regarded as lower bounds and as underestimates. Because donor CMV infection status was unknown, age-related changes in expanded clonotypes were potentially confounded. The percentage of naive T cells measured by flow cytometry correlated strongly with observed TCR beta diversity. The long-lived group showed more naive CD4+ T cells, fewer expanded clones and increased TCR diversity than the aged group, suggesting age selection. Since profiling was done on bulk unsorted PBMCs, naive and antigen-experienced compartments could not be conclusively compared.

Sequenced: blood. The clonotype comes from a woman aged 18-29 years in good health. This sequence uses TRBV27 and TRBJ1-5, with no D gene named confidently. The CDR3 is CASSPADGQPQHF. The base sequence is TGTGCCAGCAGTCCGGCAGACGGTCAGCCCCAGCATTTT.